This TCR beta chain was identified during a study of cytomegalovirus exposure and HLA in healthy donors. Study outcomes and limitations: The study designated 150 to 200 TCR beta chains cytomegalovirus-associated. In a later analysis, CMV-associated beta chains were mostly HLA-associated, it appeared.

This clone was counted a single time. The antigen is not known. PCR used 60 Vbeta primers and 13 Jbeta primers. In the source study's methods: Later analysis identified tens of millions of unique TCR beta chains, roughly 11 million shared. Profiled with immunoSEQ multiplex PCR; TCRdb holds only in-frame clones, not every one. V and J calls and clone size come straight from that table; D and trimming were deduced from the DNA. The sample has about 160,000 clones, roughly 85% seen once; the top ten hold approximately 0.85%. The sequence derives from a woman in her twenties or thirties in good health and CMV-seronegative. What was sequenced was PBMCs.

In DNA form, the CDR3 reads TGCGCCAGCAGCCAAGATCCCTTTTATGGCTACACCTTC. Translation gives CASSQDPFYGYTF. This chain uses TRBV4-1 with TRBJ1-2; no definite D call. The CDR3 has 13 amino acids. Germline CDR1 reads MGHRA; CDR2 reads YSYEKL. V shed 0 bases and J shed 5 bases, with 7 bases lying between them.